This record looks at one T cell receptor beta chain sequence and its context. The antigen is undetermined. The junction departs from the called germline gene at one end, perhaps through a read error. The sample's time point: recipient sample about 28 days before transplant, after cytoreduction. Recipients were bled about 28 days pretransplant and at posttransplant days 30, 100, 180. Germline lookup yields CDR1 MNHNS and CDR2 SASEGT. This CDR3 region has 15 residues. The data belong to a study of T cell clonotyping in hematopoietic cell transplantation. General study results and limits: Recipient TCR diversity dropped after transplant; expanded clonotypes rose from day 30 to 180. Broader posttransplant TCR repertoire diversity was predicted by graft donor and pretransplant recipient Inverse Simpson Index values. At the given depth, recipient repertoires were over 95% de novo clonotypes.

Some clones are missing from TCRdb's copy, which holds only in-frame ones; the method was immunoSEQ multiplex PCR. Counted here are approximately 30,000 clones, roughly 84% occurring once; the ten biggest clones make up around 1.8%. The chain has TRBV6-1 and TRBJ2-5; tentative D call: TRBD1 (5 bases). This clonotype originated in a middle-aged man with acute myeloid leukemia. Some clones in this sample may be carry-over from other donors' samples. The specimen was peripheral blood mononuclear cells, collected before stem cell transplant. The CDR3 DNA reads TGCGCCAGCAGTGTAATGGGGCGGAACCAAGAGACCCAGTACTTC. Protein sequence: CASSVMGRNQETQYF.